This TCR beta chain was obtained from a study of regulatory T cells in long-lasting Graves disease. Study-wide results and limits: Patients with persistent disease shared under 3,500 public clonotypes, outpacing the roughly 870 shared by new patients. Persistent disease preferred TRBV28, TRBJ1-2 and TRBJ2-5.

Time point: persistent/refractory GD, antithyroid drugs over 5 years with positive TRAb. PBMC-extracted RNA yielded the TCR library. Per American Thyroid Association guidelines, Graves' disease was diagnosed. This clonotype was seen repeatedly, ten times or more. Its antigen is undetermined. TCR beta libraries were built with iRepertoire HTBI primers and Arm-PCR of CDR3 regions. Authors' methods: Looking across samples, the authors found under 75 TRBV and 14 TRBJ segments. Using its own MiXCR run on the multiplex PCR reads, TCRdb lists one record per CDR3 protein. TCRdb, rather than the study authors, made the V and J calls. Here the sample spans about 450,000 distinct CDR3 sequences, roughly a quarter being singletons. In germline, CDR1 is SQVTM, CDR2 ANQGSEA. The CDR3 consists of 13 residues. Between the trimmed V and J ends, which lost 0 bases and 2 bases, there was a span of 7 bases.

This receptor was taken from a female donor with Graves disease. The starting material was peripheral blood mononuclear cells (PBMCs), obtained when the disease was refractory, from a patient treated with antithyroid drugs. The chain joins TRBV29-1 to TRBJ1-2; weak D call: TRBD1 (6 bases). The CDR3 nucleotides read TGCAGCGTTGAAGATCAGGGGAACTATGGCTACACCTTC. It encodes CSVEDQGNYGYTF.